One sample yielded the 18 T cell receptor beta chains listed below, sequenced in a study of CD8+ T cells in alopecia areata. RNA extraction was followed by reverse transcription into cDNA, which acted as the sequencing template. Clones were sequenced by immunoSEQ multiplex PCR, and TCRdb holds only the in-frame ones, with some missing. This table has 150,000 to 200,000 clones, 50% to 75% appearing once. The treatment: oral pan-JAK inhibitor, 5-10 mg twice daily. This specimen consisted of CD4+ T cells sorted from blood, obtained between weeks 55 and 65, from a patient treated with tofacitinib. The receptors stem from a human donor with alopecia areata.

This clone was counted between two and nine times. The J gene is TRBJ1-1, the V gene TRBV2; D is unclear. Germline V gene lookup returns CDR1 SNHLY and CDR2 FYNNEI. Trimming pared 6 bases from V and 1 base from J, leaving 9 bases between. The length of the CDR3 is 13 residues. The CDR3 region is CASSGRTNTEAFF. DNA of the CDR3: TGTGCCAGCAGCGGACGGACGAACACTGAAGCTTTCTTT.

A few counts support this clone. The CDR3 nucleotides read TGTGCCTGGAGTAGGTTTGGGGGCACGGGAAGTTCTGGAAACACCATATATTTT. Its translation: CAWSRFGGTGSSGNTIYF. The rearrangement links TRBV30 to TRBJ1-3, with D possibly being TRBD1 (6 bases). Trimming shortened V by 2 bases and J by 1 base, and 21 bases separated the two germline ends. The CDR3 runs to 18 residues. Germline lookup yields CDR1 GTSNPN and CDR2 SVGIG (reference sequence).

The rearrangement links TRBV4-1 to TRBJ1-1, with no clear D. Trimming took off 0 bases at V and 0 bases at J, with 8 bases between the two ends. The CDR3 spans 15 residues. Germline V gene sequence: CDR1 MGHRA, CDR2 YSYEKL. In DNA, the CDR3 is TGCGCCAGCAGCCAAGAGGTGGGGATGAACACTGAAGCTTTCTTT. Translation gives CASSQEVGMNTEAFF.

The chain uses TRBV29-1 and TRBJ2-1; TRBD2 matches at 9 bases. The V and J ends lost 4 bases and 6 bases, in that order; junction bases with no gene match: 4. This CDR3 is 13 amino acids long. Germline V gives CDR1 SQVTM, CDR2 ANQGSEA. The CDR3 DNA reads TGCAGCGTTGGGGGACTAGCTCCCAATGAGCAGTTCTTC. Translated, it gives CSVGGLAPNEQFF.

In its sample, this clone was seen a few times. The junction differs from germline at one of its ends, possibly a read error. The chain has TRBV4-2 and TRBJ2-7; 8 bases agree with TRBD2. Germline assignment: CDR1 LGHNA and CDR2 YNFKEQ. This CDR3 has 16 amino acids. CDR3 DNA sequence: TGTGCCAGCAGTCAAGAGATGGCGGGGGGTACCTACGAGCAGTACTTC. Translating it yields CASSQEMAGGTYEQYF.

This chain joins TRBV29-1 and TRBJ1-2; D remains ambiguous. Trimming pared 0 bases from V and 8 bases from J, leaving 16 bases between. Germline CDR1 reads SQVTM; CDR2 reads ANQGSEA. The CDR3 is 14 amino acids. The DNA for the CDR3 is TGCAGCGTTGAAGATATGCGGGGTCTGCACGGCTACACCTTC. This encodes CSVEDMRGLHGYTF.

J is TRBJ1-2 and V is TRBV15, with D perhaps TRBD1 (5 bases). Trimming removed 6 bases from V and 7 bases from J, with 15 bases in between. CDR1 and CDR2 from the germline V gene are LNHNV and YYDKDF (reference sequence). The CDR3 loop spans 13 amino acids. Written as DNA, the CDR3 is TGTGCCACCAGTACAGACAGCCGAAGTGGCTACACCTTC. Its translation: CATSTDSRSGYTF.

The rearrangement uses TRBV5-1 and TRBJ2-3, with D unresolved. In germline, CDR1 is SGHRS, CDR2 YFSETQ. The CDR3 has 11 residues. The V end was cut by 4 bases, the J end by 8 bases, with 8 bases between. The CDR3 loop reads CASSLLGTQYF. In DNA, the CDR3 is TGCGCCAGCAGCCTACTCGGTACGCAGTATTTT.

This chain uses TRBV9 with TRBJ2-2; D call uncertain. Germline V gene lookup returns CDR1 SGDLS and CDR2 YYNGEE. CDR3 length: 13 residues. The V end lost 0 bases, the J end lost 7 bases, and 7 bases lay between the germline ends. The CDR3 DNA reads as TGTGCCAGCAGCGTAGGTCCTAGCGGGGAGCTGTTTTTT. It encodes CASSVGPSGELFF.

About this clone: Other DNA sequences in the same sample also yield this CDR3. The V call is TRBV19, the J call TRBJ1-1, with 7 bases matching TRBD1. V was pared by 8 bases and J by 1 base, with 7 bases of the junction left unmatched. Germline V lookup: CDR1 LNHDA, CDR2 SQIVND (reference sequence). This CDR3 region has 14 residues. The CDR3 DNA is TGTGCCAGTTCCCCCGGGACAGAGAACACTGAAGCTTTCTTT. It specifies CASSPGTENTEAFF. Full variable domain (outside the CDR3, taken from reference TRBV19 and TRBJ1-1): DGGITQSPKYLFRKEGQNVTLSCEQNLNHDAMYWYRQDPGQGLRLIYYSQIVNDFQKGDIAEGYSVSREKKESFPLTVTSAQKNPTAFYLCASSPGTENTEAFFGQGTRLTVV.

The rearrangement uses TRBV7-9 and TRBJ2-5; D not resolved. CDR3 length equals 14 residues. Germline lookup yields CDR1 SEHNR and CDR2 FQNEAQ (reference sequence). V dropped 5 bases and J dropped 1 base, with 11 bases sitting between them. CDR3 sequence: CASSLGPPQETQYF. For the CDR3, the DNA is TGTGCCAGCAGCCTTGGCCCACCCCAAGAGACCCAGTACTTC.

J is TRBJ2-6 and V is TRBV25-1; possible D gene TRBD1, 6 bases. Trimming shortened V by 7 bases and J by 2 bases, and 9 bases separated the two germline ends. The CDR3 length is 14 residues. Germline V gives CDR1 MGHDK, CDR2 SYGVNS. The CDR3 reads CASTRGTGANVLTF. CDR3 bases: TGTGCCAGCACGAGGGGGACTGGGGCCAACGTCCTGACTTTC.

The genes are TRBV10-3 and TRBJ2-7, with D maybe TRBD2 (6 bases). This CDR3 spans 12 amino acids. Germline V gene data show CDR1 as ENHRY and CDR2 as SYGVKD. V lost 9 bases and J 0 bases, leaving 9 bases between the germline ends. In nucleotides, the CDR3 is TGTGCCATGGGGACTTACTCCTACGAGCAGTACTTC. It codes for CAMGTYSYEQYF.

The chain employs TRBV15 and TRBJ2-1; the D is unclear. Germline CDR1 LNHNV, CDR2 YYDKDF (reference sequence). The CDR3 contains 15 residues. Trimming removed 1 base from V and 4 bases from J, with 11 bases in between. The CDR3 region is CATSRGTDQYNEQFF. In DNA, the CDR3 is TGTGCCACCAGCAGAGGAACGGACCAGTACAATGAGCAGTTCTTC.

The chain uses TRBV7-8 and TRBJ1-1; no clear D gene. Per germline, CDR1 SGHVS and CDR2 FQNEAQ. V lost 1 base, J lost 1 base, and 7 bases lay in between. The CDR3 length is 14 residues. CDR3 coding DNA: TGTGCCAGCAGCTTAGTAGGTCAGAACACTGAAGCTTTCTTT. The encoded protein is CASSLVGQNTEAFF.

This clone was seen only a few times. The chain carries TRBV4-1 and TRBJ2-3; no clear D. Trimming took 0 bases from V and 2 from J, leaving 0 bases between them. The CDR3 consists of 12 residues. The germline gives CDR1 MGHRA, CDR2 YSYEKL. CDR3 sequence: CASSQDTDTQYF. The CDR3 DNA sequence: TGCGCCAGCAGCCAAGACACAGATACGCAGTATTTT.

CDR3 residues: CASSQGTPETQYF. CDR3 bases: TGCGCCAGCAGCCAAGGGACCCCCGAGACCCAGTACTTC. J is TRBJ2-5 and V is TRBV4-1; D call uncertain. The CDR3 loop spans 13 amino acids. The germline CDR1 and CDR2 sequences are MGHRA and YSYEKL. V was trimmed by 1 base and J by 5 bases, leaving 8 bases between them.

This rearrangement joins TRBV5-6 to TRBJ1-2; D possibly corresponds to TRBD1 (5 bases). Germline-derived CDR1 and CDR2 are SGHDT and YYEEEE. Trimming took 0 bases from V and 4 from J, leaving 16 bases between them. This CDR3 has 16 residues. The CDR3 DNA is TGTGCCAGCAGCTTGGATTACAGGAAGATTTTCTATGGCTACACCTTC. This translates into CASSLDYRKIFYGYTF.